These 17 T cell receptor beta chains originate from one sample sequenced in a study of cytomegalovirus exposure and HLA in healthy donors. Amplification used 60 Vbeta primers and 13 Jbeta primers. The protocol was immunoSEQ multiplex PCR, while the TCRdb copy is restricted to in-frame clones and leaves out a portion. The sample records 130,000 to 150,000 clones, roughly 75% being singletons. The material sequenced was PBMCs. The receptors derive from a man in his forties in good health and CMV-seropositive.

J is TRBJ2-7 and V is TRBV6-1; TRBD2 is a possible D gene (6 bases). This CDR3 is built from 15 residues. Deletions cut 3 bases from V and 0 bases from J, with 12 bases between. Per germline, CDR1 MNHNS and CDR2 SASEGT. The CDR3 region is CASSDQGLSSYEQYF. The CDR3 DNA sequence: TGTGCCAGCAGTGACCAGGGACTCAGCTCCTACGAGCAGTACTTC.

J is TRBJ2-2 and V is TRBV5-4; 9 nucleotides agree with TRBD2. Looked up from germline, CDR1 is SGHNT and CDR2 is YYREEE (reference sequence). V lost 6 bases and J lost 7; bases outside the gene matches: 7. This CDR3 has 14 amino acids. CDR3 DNA: TGTGCCAGCACCACCGGGACTAGCAACGGGGAGCTGTTTTTT. Encoded protein: CASTTGTSNGELFF.

V gene TRBV7-2 combines with J gene TRBJ2-2; perhaps TRBD1 as D (6 bases). Germline V gives CDR1 SGHTA, CDR2 FQGNSA. Trimming took 2 bases from V and 1 from J, leaving 8 bases between them. This CDR3 is 15 amino acids long. CDR3 nucleotides: TGTGCCAGCAGCTTAAACAGGGTGAACACCGGGGAGCTGTTTTTT. Its protein is CASSLNRVNTGELFF.

V and J are TRBV9 and TRBJ2-5; a weak D match, TRBD2 (6 bases). Looked up from germline, CDR1 is SGDLS and CDR2 is YYNGEE. This CDR3 contains 13 residues. V was shortened by 0 bases and J by 4 bases, with 7 bases between the two germline ends. As DNA, the CDR3 is TGTGCCAGCAGCGTAGTTAGCGGAGAGACCCAGTACTTC. Translating it yields CASSVVSGETQYF.

V is TRBV29-1 and J is TRBJ1-2; the D is unclear. The V end was cut by 7 bases, the J end by 0 bases, with 15 bases between. This CDR3 contains 14 residues. Germline-derived CDR1 and CDR2 are SQVTM and ANQGSEA. Here the CDR3 DNA reads TGCAGCGCTCTCGGACGGACTCCTAACTATGGCTACACCTTC. Its translation: CSALGRTPNYGYTF.

This clone was seen only a few times. The chain recombines TRBV13 with TRBJ1-1, with a tentative D call TRBD1 (6 bases). With 0 bases removed from V and 8 bases from J, the gap between germline ends came to 16 bases. The germline CDR1 and CDR2 sequences are PRHDT and FYEKMQ (reference sequence). This CDR3 is built from 15 residues. The CDR3 region has the DNA TGTGCCAGCAGCTTAGGCGGGACACTTGGTAGAGAAGCTTTCTTT. Translated: CASSLGGTLGREAFF. Variable domain in full (rest from reference TRBV13 and TRBJ1-1): AAGVIQSPRHLIKEKRETATLKCYPIPRHDTVYWYQQGPGQDPQFLISFYEKMQSDKGSIPDRFSAQQFSDYHSELNMSSLELGDSALYFCASSLGGTLGREAFFGQGTRLTVV.

There are a few counts of this clone. The chain is built from TRBV6-1 and TRBJ2-1; 7 nucleotides match TRBD1. CDR1 is MNHNS and CDR2 is SASEGT in the germline V gene. Trimming removed 10 bases from V and 6 bases from J; junction bases left unmatched: 3. The CDR3 consists of 11 residues. CDR3 residues: CATRQGNEQFF. The CDR3 bases are TGTGCCACCCGACAGGGCAATGAGCAGTTCTTC.

This clone has only a few counts. This sequence joins TRBV19 and TRBJ1-2; 7 bases match TRBD1. Germline lookup yields CDR1 LNHDA and CDR2 SQIVND (reference sequence). This CDR3 is 13 amino acids long. V trimming: 9 bases; J trimming: 7 bases; junction bases outside the gene matches: 11. The chain's CDR3 is CASRRQGKVGYTF. In DNA form, the CDR3 reads TGTGCCAGCAGAAGACAGGGAAAGGTTGGCTACACCTTC.

The gene calls are TRBV9 and TRBJ1-2, with D possibly being TRBD1 (6 bases). Germline V gene data show CDR1 as SGDLS and CDR2 as YYNGEE. V was pared by 4 bases and J by 8 bases, with 15 bases between. The CDR3 has 13 amino acids. Written as DNA, the CDR3 is TGTGCCAGCAGCCCGCGGGGGGGCTACGGCTACACCTTC. Its translation: CASSPRGGYGYTF.

J is TRBJ2-3 and V is TRBV19; no clear D gene. V lost 3 bases and J 1 base, leaving 8 bases between the germline ends. The CDR3 contains 14 residues. The germline V gene encodes CDR1 LNHDA and CDR2 SQIVND (reference sequence). The CDR3 DNA sequence: TGTGCCAGTAGTATCCGGCAGGGCACAGATACGCAGTATTTT. Protein sequence: CASSIRQGTDTQYF.

This chain uses TRBV27 with TRBJ2-7; 9 bases are a match to TRBD2. This CDR3 spans 13 amino acids. CDR1 and CDR2 (germline): MNHEY, SMNVEV (reference sequence). V shed 3 bases, J shed 4 bases, and the junction held 1 base outside the gene matches. This CDR3 reads CASSFTSGYEQYF. In DNA form, the CDR3 reads TGTGCCAGCAGTTTCACTAGCGGGTACGAGCAGTACTTC.

The chain employs TRBV13 and TRBJ2-1; TRBD2 aligns across 13 bases. The CDR3 has 16 amino acids. Trimming took 5 bases from V and 6 from J; bases not matched to a gene: 7. Germline CDR1 and CDR2: PRHDT and FYEKMQ (reference sequence). This CDR3 reads CASSLRTSGGSNEQFF. The CDR3 DNA is TGTGCCAGCAGCCTTCGGACTAGCGGGGGCTCCAATGAGCAGTTCTTC.

The chain couples TRBV2 to TRBJ1-3, with a possible D match to TRBD1 (5 bases). V dropped 4 bases and J dropped 4 bases, with 8 bases sitting between them. Per germline, CDR1 SNHLY and CDR2 FYNNEI. The CDR3 is made up of 13 amino acids. The CDR3, as DNA: TGTGCCAGCAGTGGGACAAACGGAAACACCATATATTTT. It yields the protein CASSGTNGNTIYF.

This chain connects TRBV28 to TRBJ2-3; D is perhaps TRBD1 (6 bases). The germline gives CDR1 MDHEN, CDR2 SYDVKM. Trimming cost V 0 bases and J 2 bases, with 9 bases left between them. The length of the CDR3 is 15 residues. Here the CDR3 reads CASSLWQGHTDTQYF. CDR3 in DNA: TGTGCCAGCAGTTTATGGCAGGGGCACACAGATACGCAGTATTTT.

As DNA, the CDR3 is TGTGCCAGCAGTTTGTTTATTTTGACAGATACGCAGTATTTT. Translated, it gives CASSLFILTDTQYF. The V gene is TRBV28, the J gene TRBJ2-3; unclear D gene. CDR1 MDHEN and CDR2 SYDVKM come from the germline V gene. There are 14 residues in the CDR3. V lost 3 bases to trimming and J lost 3 bases, with 10 bases between them.

The chain employs TRBV5-1 and TRBJ1-2, with D perhaps TRBD1 (6 bases). Germline CDR1 and CDR2: SGHRS and YFSETQ. The length of the CDR3 is 13 residues. With 0 bases removed from V and 5 bases from J, the gap between germline ends came to 8 bases. The DNA of the CDR3 is TGCGCCAGCAGCTTGGACAGGGAATATGGCTACACCTTC. Amino acids: CASSLDREYGYTF.

This chain uses TRBV7-9 with TRBJ1-5; unclear D gene. The CDR3 is made up of 12 amino acids. CDR1 and CDR2 from the germline V gene are SEHNR and FQNEAQ (reference sequence). V dropped 2 bases and J dropped 4 bases, with 3 bases sitting between them. CDR3 residues: CASSLQNQPQHF. Written as DNA, the CDR3 is TGTGCCAGCAGCTTACAGAATCAGCCCCAGCATTTT.